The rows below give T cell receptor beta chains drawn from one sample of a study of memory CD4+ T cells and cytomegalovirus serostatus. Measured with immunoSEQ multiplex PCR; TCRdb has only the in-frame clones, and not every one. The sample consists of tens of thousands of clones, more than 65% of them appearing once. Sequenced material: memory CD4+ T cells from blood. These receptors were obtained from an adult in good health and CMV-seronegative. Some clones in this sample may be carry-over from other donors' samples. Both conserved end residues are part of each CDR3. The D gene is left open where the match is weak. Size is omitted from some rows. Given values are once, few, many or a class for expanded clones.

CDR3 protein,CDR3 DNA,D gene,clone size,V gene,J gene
CASSEREGGETQYF,TGTGCCAGCAGTGAGCGGGAGGGAGGCGAGACCCAGTACTTC,TRBD2,NA,TRBV2,TRBJ2-5
CASSAREANTEAFF,TGCGCCAGCAGCGCCCGAGAGGCGAACACTGAAGCTTTCTTT,NA,NA,TRBV5-1,TRBJ1-1
CASSLGQRAGANVLTF,TGTGCCAGCAGTTTGGGCCAAAGGGCTGGGGCCAACGTCCTGACTTTC,NA,NA,TRBV27,TRBJ2-6
CAISESGKAEAFF,TGTGCCATCAGTGAGTCAGGGAAGGCTGAAGCTTTCTTT,NA,NA,TRBV10-3,TRBJ1-1
CASSLDRGDKNIQYF,TGTGCCAGCAGCTTGGACAGGGGAGACAAAAACATTCAGTACTTC,TRBD1,NA,TRBV5-4,TRBJ2-4
CASSPRGLRDIQYF,TGTGCCAGCAGCCCCAGGGGCCTTCGGGACATTCAGTACTTC,NA,NA,TRBV7-3,TRBJ2-4
CASSQDWGLAMNEQFF,TGCGCCAGCAGCCAAGACTGGGGACTAGCGATGAATGAGCAGTTCTTC,TRBD2,NA,TRBV4-3,TRBJ2-1
CASGLDRNTIYF,TGTGCTAGTGGTTTGGACAGGAACACCATATATTTT,NA,NA,TRBV12-5,TRBJ1-3
CASSYRGRGAGHQETQYF,TGTGCCAGTAGCTACCGGGGGAGGGGAGCGGGCCATCAGGAGACCCAGTACTTC,TRBD2,once,TRBV19,TRBJ2-5
CAWGRLQGARYGYTF,TGTGCCTGGGGACGCTTACAGGGGGCCAGGTATGGCTACACCTTC,TRBD1,NA,TRBV30,TRBJ1-2
CASSPGQSHTGELFF,TGCGCCAGTTCACCGGGACAGTCACACACCGGGGAGCTGTTTTTT,TRBD1,NA,TRBV5-1,TRBJ2-2
CASRQGGAEKLFF,TGTGCCAGCCGGCAGGGAGGGGCTGAAAAACTGTTTTTT,NA,NA,TRBV27,TRBJ1-4
CASSQAVHAGYTF,TGCGCCAGCAGCCAAGCTGTCCACGCAGGCTACACCTTC,NA,NA,TRBV4-3,TRBJ1-2
CASSVSTDTQYF,TGTGCCAGCAGTGTGAGCACAGATACGCAGTATTTT,NA,NA,TRBV6-1,TRBJ2-3
CASSSDRFYTF,TGTGCCAGCAGCTCGGACAGATTCTACACCTTC,NA,NA,TRBV7-9,TRBJ1-2
CASSFLAGEDTQYF,TGTGCCAGCAGCTTCCTAGCGGGAGAAGATACGCAGTATTTT,TRBD2,NA,TRBV7-2,TRBJ2-3
CASSPQKGGWETQYF,TGTGCCAGCAGCCCTCAAAAAGGGGGGTGGGAGACCCAGTACTTC,NA,NA,TRBV11-2,TRBJ2-5
CASSLAGLAGSWEQFF,TGTGCCAGCAGTCTTGCGGGACTAGCGGGATCTTGGGAGCAGTTCTTC,TRBD2,NA,TRBV28,TRBJ2-1
CASGLVVLAGAPEQYF,TGTGCTAGTGGTTTGGTAGTACTAGCGGGAGCACCCGAGCAGTACTTC,TRBD2,once,TRBV12-5,TRBJ2-7
CASSRTAVRQETQYF,TGTGCCAGCAGCCGGACAGCCGTAAGACAAGAGACCCAGTACTTC,NA,NA,TRBV11-2,TRBJ2-5
CASSMLDRAISGANVLTF,TGTGCCAGTAGTATGTTGGACAGGGCTATCTCTGGGGCCAACGTCCTGACTTTC,TRBD1,NA,TRBV19,TRBJ2-6
CASGSGGNYEQYF,TGTGCCAGCGGCTCGGGAGGGAACTACGAGCAGTACTTC,TRBD2,NA,TRBV28,TRBJ2-7
CASSLEGDNQPQHF,TGCGCCAGCAGCTTGGAAGGGGACAATCAGCCCCAGCATTTT,NA,NA,TRBV5-1,TRBJ1-5
CSVPDRFLTDTQYF,TGCAGCGTTCCAGACAGGTTCCTCACAGATACGCAGTATTTT,NA,NA,TRBV29-1,TRBJ2-3
CASSLGQGYGETQYF,TGTGCCAGCAGCTTAGGGCAGGGATACGGAGAGACCCAGTACTTC,NA,once,TRBV11-2,TRBJ2-5
CATSRDFEPQHF,TGTGCCACCAGCAGAGATTTTGAGCCCCAGCATTTT,NA,NA,TRBV15,TRBJ1-5
CASRLSNQPQHF,TGTGCCAGCCGACTGAGCAATCAGCCCCAGCATTTT,NA,NA,TRBV28,TRBJ1-5
CSVPSGRPTYNEQFF,TGCAGCGTCCCCAGCGGGAGGCCTACCTACAATGAGCAGTTCTTC,TRBD2,NA,TRBV29-1,TRBJ2-1
CATSRGQGRDEQFF,TGTGCCACCAGCAGAGGACAGGGGAGGGATGAGCAGTTCTTC,NA,NA,TRBV15,TRBJ2-1
CASSLGGGDQPQHF,TGTGCCAGCAGCTTAGGAGGGGGCGATCAGCCCCAGCATTTT,TRBD1,NA,TRBV7-8,TRBJ1-5
CATSRVRDQSDEQYF,TGTGCCACCAGCAGAGTGCGGGACCAAAGCGACGAGCAGTACTTC,NA,once,TRBV15,TRBJ2-7
CASSLQAGWQETQYF,TGTGCCAGCAGCTTACAAGCGGGATGGCAAGAGACCCAGTACTTC,TRBD2,NA,TRBV7-8,TRBJ2-5
CASSPRVTGELFF,TGTGCCAGCAGCCCAAGGGTCACCGGGGAGCTGTTTTTT,NA,NA,TRBV6-5,TRBJ2-2